The 21 T cell receptor beta chains below come from one sample, sequenced in a study of cytomegalovirus exposure and HLA in healthy donors. The PCR had 60 Vbeta and 13 Jbeta primers. Profiling relied on immunoSEQ multiplex PCR, and the TCRdb table lists in-frame clones only, not all of them. The sample has around 33,000 clones; the top ten hold around 3.6%. The specimen was PBMCs. All receptors come from a man aged 35-49 years in good health and CMV-seronegative.

The V and J genes are TRBV4-2 and TRBJ2-1; 8 bases fit TRBD2. Germline V gives CDR1 LGHNA, CDR2 YNFKEQ. Germline trimming cut 4 bases from V and 4 bases from J; bases unmatched to any gene: 9. The CDR3 totals 16 residues. The CDR3 region is CASSPYTREAYNEQFF. Here the CDR3 DNA reads TGTGCCAGCAGCCCCTACACGCGGGAGGCTTACAATGAGCAGTTCTTC.

The chain carries TRBV5-1 and TRBJ2-1, with a weak D call TRBD1 (5 bases). The CDR3 is 14 residues long. Germline CDR1 and CDR2: SGHRS and YFSETQ. V was cut by 5 bases and J by 6 bases, with 15 bases left in between. The CDR3 DNA reads TGCGCCAGCAGTAGGGCAGGGATTACCAATGAGCAGTTCTTC. This gives the protein CASSRAGITNEQFF.

This chain connects TRBV19 to TRBJ2-5; 7 nucleotides line up with TRBD2. Trimming at V came to 1 base and at J to 4 bases, leaving 6 bases not matched to a gene. The germline V gene has CDR1 LNHDA and CDR2 SQIVND (reference sequence). The length of the CDR3 is 15 residues. CDR3 amino acids: CASSIGKGGSETQYF. The CDR3 bases are TGTGCCAGTAGTATAGGAAAGGGAGGGTCAGAGACCCAGTACTTC.

The rearrangement joins TRBV5-6 to TRBJ2-5; 7 bases align to TRBD1. The CDR3 extends over 15 amino acids. V lost 4 bases, J lost 2 bases, and 8 bases stayed unmatched. In germline, CDR1 is SGHDT, CDR2 YYEEEE. CDR3 residues: CASSTNPTGQETQYF. The DNA for the CDR3 is TGTGCCAGCAGCACCAACCCGACAGGGCAAGAGACCCAGTACTTC.

The rearrangement uses TRBV9 and TRBJ2-3; maybe TRBD1 (5 bases). The CDR3 extends over 17 amino acids. Germline V gene sequence: CDR1 SGDLS, CDR2 YYNGEE. Trimming cost V 0 bases and J 3 bases, with 17 bases left between them. This CDR3 is CASSVGLGQGSTDTQYF. The CDR3 nucleotides read TGTGCCAGCAGCGTAGGTCTTGGGCAGGGAAGTACAGATACGCAGTATTTT.

The CDR3 loop reads CASSPWALEGLFSGNTIYF. The CDR3 DNA sequence: TGTGCCAGCAGCCCCTGGGCCCTTGAGGGCCTATTCTCTGGAAACACCATATATTTT. The chain links TRBV4-2 to TRBJ1-3; no clear D gene. V was cut by 4 bases and J by 0 bases, with 22 bases left in between. This CDR3 is 19 amino acids long. Germline V gene data show CDR1 as LGHNA and CDR2 as YNFKEQ.

The chain couples TRBV29-1 to TRBJ1-2; 7 positions match TRBD1. The CDR3 has 12 residues. V dropped 4 bases and J dropped 6; count of bases not matched to a gene: 5. Germline CDR1 is SQVTM and CDR2 is ANQGSEA. The CDR3 DNA is TGCAGCGTTGGGGACAGAATCGATGGCTACACCTTC. Protein product: CSVGDRIDGYTF.

The CDR3 DNA is TGCAGCGCCCTCGGGCGGGGGTCTTACGAGCAGTACTTC. Protein: CSALGRGSYEQYF. This chain connects TRBV29-1 to TRBJ2-7, with TRBD2 identical over 7 bases. The V segment lost 7 bases and the J segment 4 bases; nucleotides outside the gene matches: 10. The CDR3 consists of 13 residues. Germline V gene lookup returns CDR1 SQVTM and CDR2 ANQGSEA.

This chain uses TRBV5-8 with TRBJ2-7, with D perhaps matching TRBD2 (6 bases). CDR3 size: 15 residues. Germline CDR1 SGHTS, CDR2 YDEGEE. Trimming stripped 3 bases from V and 0 bases from J, with 13 bases between. CDR3 protein: CASSSGVGSSYEQYF. The CDR3 region has the DNA TGTGCCAGCAGCTCGGGAGTTGGCTCCTCCTACGAGCAGTACTTC.

The V and J genes are TRBV18 and TRBJ2-3; TRBD2 matches at 7 bases. Germline values: CDR1 KGHSH, CDR2 LQKENI. The CDR3 totals 15 residues. The ends lost 4 bases at V and 2 bases at J; junction bases unmatched: 6. CDR3 bases: TGTGCCAGCTCACGGGAGGGACTACTCACAGATACGCAGTATTTT. It encodes CASSREGLLTDTQYF.

The rearrangement links TRBV27 to TRBJ2-2; D remains ambiguous. V lost 1 base and J lost 5, with 5 bases in between. CDR3 length: 13 amino acids. CDR1 MNHEY and CDR2 SMNVEV come from the germline V gene (reference sequence). CDR3 amino acids: CASSLLETGELFF. Here the CDR3 DNA reads TGTGCCAGCAGTTTATTGGAGACCGGGGAGCTGTTTTTT.

The V gene is TRBV7-2, the J gene TRBJ1-2, with TRBD1 matching over 7 bases. Germline V gene lookup returns CDR1 SGHTA and CDR2 FQGNSA. This CDR3 comprises 15 residues. Trimming took 4 bases from V and 2 from J; bases not matched to a gene: 7. In nucleotides, the CDR3 is TGTGCCAGCAGCTACGGGACAGCAAAAAACTATGGCTACACCTTC. It translates to CASSYGTAKNYGYTF.

The V call is TRBV18, the J call TRBJ2-1; TRBD2 aligns across 12 bases. The germline V gene encodes CDR1 KGHSH and CDR2 LQKENI. Losses at the gene ends were 4 bases for V and 5 bases for J; bases not matched to a gene: 6. This CDR3 spans 16 amino acids. The CDR3: CASSLVTSGSNNEQFF. CDR3 in DNA: TGTGCCAGCTCACTCGTGACTAGCGGGAGTAACAATGAGCAGTTCTTC.

This chain connects TRBV28 to TRBJ1-2; tentative D call: TRBD1 (5 bases). The length of the CDR3 is 12 residues. Germline V CDR1 and CDR2: MDHEN, SYDVKM. V dropped 8 bases and J dropped 8 bases, with 15 bases sitting between them. The CDR3 bases are TGTGCCAGCTGGGGCCTACCGCGGGGCTACACCTTC. This encodes CASWGLPRGYTF.

For the CDR3, the DNA is TGTGCCTGGAGTGCACCAGGAACTGAAGCTTTCTTT. Its protein is CAWSAPGTEAFF. V is TRBV30 and J is TRBJ1-1; D is uncertain. In germline, CDR1 is GTSNPN, CDR2 SVGIG (reference sequence). V lost 1 base to trimming and J lost 5 bases, with 8 bases between them. The CDR3 runs to 12 residues.

The CDR3, as DNA: TGCAGCGTTGGAGGCTTAGATACGCAGTATTTT. Translation gives CSVGGLDTQYF. The gene calls are TRBV29-1 and TRBJ2-3; D gene uncertain. The CDR3 spans 11 residues. The germline gives CDR1 SQVTM, CDR2 ANQGSEA. Between the trimmed V and J ends, which lost 4 bases and 5 bases, there was a span of 7 bases.

This sequence joins TRBV19 and TRBJ2-7, with TRBD2 matching over 11 bases. The length of the CDR3 is 15 residues. The J segment lost 6 bases and the V segment lost 5 bases, leaving 9 bases of the junction unmatched. Germline assignment: CDR1 LNHDA and CDR2 SQIVND (reference sequence). The CDR3, as DNA: TGTGCCAGTAGTGCTACTAGCGGGAGCGTGGCCGAGCAGTACTTC. Its translation: CASSATSGSVAEQYF. The full variable domain, rest sourced from reference TRBV19 and TRBJ2-7, is DGGITQSPKYLFRKEGQNVTLSCEQNLNHDAMYWYRQDPGQGLRLIYYSQIVNDFQKGDIAEGYSVSREKKESFPLTVTSAQKNPTAFYLCASSATSGSVAEQYFGPGTRLTVT.

The chain links TRBV19 to TRBJ2-5; 7 bases map to TRBD2. The V gene end was trimmed by 3 bases and the J gene end by 5 bases; junction bases not matched to a gene: 9. The CDR3 has 15 amino acids. In germline, CDR1 is LNHDA, CDR2 SQIVND (reference sequence). As DNA, the CDR3 is TGTGCCAGTAGTATTGGGCCTAGCGGCTCGGAGACCCAGTACTTC. Its translation: CASSIGPSGSETQYF.

The rearrangement links TRBV29-1 to TRBJ1-4, with TRBD1 matching 7 bases. The junction had 6 bases not matched to a gene; V was cut back by 4 bases and J by 7 bases. Germline CDR1 is SQVTM and CDR2 is ANQGSEA. The CDR3 has 13 amino acids. Here the CDR3 reads CSVGPGGGEKLFF. DNA of the CDR3: TGCAGCGTTGGGCCAGGGGGTGGTGAAAAACTGTTTTTT.

CDR3 in DNA: TGTGCCAGCAGTGAGAGGGACAGTGGAAACATTCAGTACTTC. Protein product: CASSERDSGNIQYF. This chain links TRBV2 with TRBJ2-4, with 7 bases identical to TRBD1. The CDR3 covers 14 residues. V trimming: 3 bases; J trimming: 6 bases; junction bases outside the gene matches: 5. Germline CDR1 and CDR2: SNHLY and FYNNEI.

V is TRBV20-1 and J is TRBJ1-1; D is ambiguous. The CDR3 runs to 11 residues. V shed 3 bases and J shed 11 bases, with 13 bases lying between them. Germline V gene lookup returns CDR1 DFQATT and CDR2 SNEGSKA (reference sequence). The CDR3 DNA follows: TGCAGTGCTAGGAGGACTGACTGGGCTTTCTTT. Its translation: CSARRTDWAFF.